A single sample is the source of the 16 T cell receptor beta chains below, sequenced in a study of post-analysis software for immune sequencing data (dated by TCRdb to the mid-2010s). What the authors observed across the whole study: Significantly higher frequencies in patients than in controls were found for about five TRBV segments, including TRBV5-6, TRBV5-1 and TRBV20-1.

Library preparation was by PCR. The run used an Illumina HiSeq 2500. Unique molecular identifiers were incorporated into TCR beta cDNA libraries to reduce PCR and sequencing biases. The public reads were quality trimmed at Q25 with fastp and then assembled into clones with MiXCR by TCRdb, keeping productive beta chains. CDR3 protein sequences are deduplicated, and each keeps its most common genes and DNA. The sample table holds a few hundred thousand distinct CDR3 sequences, of which around 36% were seen once. Of the sample, under 7% is held by the ten largest clones. The antigens these receptors bind are not known. The sample taken for sequencing was blood. All receptors come from a girl aged 2 to 17 with multiple sclerosis.

The V and J genes are TRBV20-1 and TRBJ1-5, with a tentative D call TRBD1 (5 bases). Trimming removed 0 bases at V and 1 base at J, with 13 bases between. This CDR3 comprises 16 residues. Germline lookup yields CDR1 DFQATT and CDR2 SNEGSKA (reference sequence). The CDR3 DNA reads as TGCAGTGCTAGAGAATTTGGGGGGTTCAGCAATCAGCCCCAGCATTTT. Protein sequence: CSAREFGGFSNQPQHF.

The chain has TRBV29-1 and TRBJ1-2; D is undetermined. Trimming removed 0 bases from V and 0 bases from J, with 14 bases in between. The CDR3 contains 16 residues. Germline loops: CDR1 SQVTM, CDR2 ANQGSEA. CDR3 sequence: CSVEEPRLGANYGYTF. The CDR3 DNA sequence: TGCAGCGTTGAAGAACCCCGACTGGGAGCTAACTATGGCTACACCTTC.

Only a few counts were recorded for this clonotype. V usage is TRBV4-1 and J usage is TRBJ2-5; D may be TRBD2 (6 bases). Trimming took off 3 bases at V and 5 bases at J, with 16 bases between the two ends. The germline gives CDR1 MGHRA, CDR2 YSYEKL. This CDR3 comprises 15 residues. CDR3 amino acids: CASSQGAGSWETQYF. The CDR3 region has the DNA TGCGCCAGCAGCCAGGGTGCCGGGAGTTGGGAGACCCAGTACTTC.

This clonotype was counted a few times. The chain is built from TRBV7-6 and TRBJ2-7; 7 nucleotides match TRBD1. This CDR3 has 15 amino acids. Germline V gene data show CDR1 as SGHVS and CDR2 as FNYEAQ. V was clipped by 5 bases and J by 2 bases; unmatched bases: 9. The CDR3 nucleotides are TGTGCCAGCAGCCCCATTTCTACAGGGGCCTACGAGCAGTACTTC. Translation gives CASSPISTGAYEQYF. The variable domain in full, with the rest retrieved from reference TRBV7-6 and TRBJ2-7, is GAGVSQSPRYKVTKRGQDVALRCDPISGHVSLYWYRQALGQGPEFLTYFNYEAQQDKSGLPNDRFSAERPEGSISTLTIQRTEQRDSAMYRCASSPISTGAYEQYFGPGTRLTVT.

The rearrangement links TRBV5-1 to TRBJ1-5; the D gene is possibly TRBD1 (5 bases). The CDR3 is 15 amino acids. Deletions cut 1 base from V and 7 bases from J, with 15 bases between. Germline CDR1 is SGHRS and CDR2 is YFSETQ. CDR3 DNA: TGCGCCAGCAGCTTGAACGTCGGGGGGGGACAGCCCCAGCATTTT. This translates into CASSLNVGGGQPQHF.

V and J are TRBV15 and TRBJ1-1; weak D call: TRBD1 (5 bases). Trimming left V 8 bases short and J 2 bases short, with 12 bases between. Germline loops: CDR1 LNHNV, CDR2 YYDKDF (reference sequence). The CDR3 consists of 13 residues. The CDR3 coding sequence is TGTGCCACCTCTTTGGGACGTAACACTGAAGCTTTCTTT. Its protein is CATSLGRNTEAFF.

This clonotype has a handful of counts. The rearrangement joins TRBV4-1 to TRBJ2-6; 9 bases map to TRBD1. Per the germline V gene, CDR1 is MGHRA and CDR2 is YSYEKL. J was trimmed by 1 base and V by 5 bases; bases with no gene match: 3. There are 16 residues in the CDR3. CDR3 sequence (DNA): TGCGCCAGCAGCTCGGACAGGGGATCTGGGGCCAACGTCCTGACTTTC. Amino acid sequence: CASSSDRGSGANVLTF.

CDR3 loop: CASSHDGWGREAFF. The CDR3, as DNA: TGTGCCAGCAGTCACGACGGGTGGGGAAGGGAAGCTTTCTTT. The J gene is TRBJ1-1, the V gene TRBV14, with no clear D. The CDR3 loop spans 14 amino acids. Germline CDR1 is SGHDN and CDR2 is FVKESK. V was shortened by 6 bases and J by 8 bases, with 19 bases between the two germline ends. The full variable domain, with the rest looked up from reference TRBV14 and TRBJ1-1, is EAGVTQFPSHSVIEKGQTVTLRCDPISGHDNLYWYRRVMGKEIKFLLHFVKESKQDESGMPNNRFLAERTGGTYSTLKVQPAELEDSGVYFCASSHDGWGREAFFGQGTRLTVV.

This clonotype was counted many times. The chain is built from TRBV7-9 and TRBJ1-5; D possibly corresponds to TRBD1 (5 bases). This CDR3 comprises 15 residues. V lost 4 bases to trimming and J lost 3 bases, with 13 bases between them. CDR1 SEHNR and CDR2 FQNEAQ come from the germline V gene (reference sequence). The CDR3 loop reads CASSSTGNDNQPQHF. The DNA for the CDR3 is TGTGCCAGCAGCTCTACAGGTAATGACAATCAGCCCCAGCATTTT. The full variable domain, rest sourced from reference TRBV7-9 and TRBJ1-5, is DTGVSQNPRHKITKRGQNVTFRCDPISEHNRLYWYRQTLGQGPEFLTYFQNEAQLEKSRLLSDRFSAERPKGSFSTLEIQRTEQGDSAMYLCASSSTGNDNQPQHFGDGTRLSIL.

This sequence joins TRBV6-1 and TRBJ2-1, with D tentatively TRBD2 (5 bases). The germline CDR1 and CDR2 sequences are MNHNS and SASEGT. This CDR3 spans 14 amino acids. V lost 6 bases to trimming and J lost 5 bases, with 14 bases between them. The CDR3: CASRGVGGHNEQFF. CDR3 nucleotides: TGTGCCAGCAGAGGAGTTGGCGGGCACAATGAGCAGTTCTTC.

In its sample, this clonotype was seen a few times. CDR3 region: CASSRAGAQETQYF. The CDR3 DNA is TGTGCCAGCAGTCGCGCCGGGGCTCAAGAGACCCAGTACTTC. V is TRBV12-3 or TRBV12-4 and J is TRBJ2-5; either TRBD1 or TRBD2 may fit D (5 bases each). The V end lost 5 bases, the J end lost 2 bases, and 12 bases lay between the germline ends. The CDR3 loop spans 14 amino acids.

This chain joins TRBV6-6 and TRBJ2-3, with a tentative D call TRBD1 (6 bases). V lost 5 bases, J lost 1 base, and 13 bases lay in between. Germline V lookup: CDR1 MNHNY, CDR2 SVGAGI (reference sequence). The CDR3 loop spans 15 amino acids. CDR3 region: CASSTRPGGTDTQYF. CDR3 DNA: TGTGCCAGCAGTACACGTCCAGGGGGCACAGATACGCAGTATTTT.

Remarks on this clonotype: One end of the junction varies from germline; a read error may be responsible. This chain connects TRBV5-1 to TRBJ2-5, with 8 bases matching TRBD1. CDR1 and CDR2 from the germline V gene are SGHRS and YFSETQ. This CDR3 spans 14 amino acids. The CDR3 sequence: CAGSRTGPQETQYF. In nucleotides, the CDR3 is TGCGCCGGCAGCAGGACAGGGCCCCAAGAGACCCAGTACTTC.

The chain has TRBV3-1 and TRBJ2-3; 10 bases match TRBD2. This CDR3 spans 16 amino acids. V shed 4 bases and J 5 bases; nucleotides not matched to a gene: 9. Germline V gives CDR1 LGHDT, CDR2 YNNKEL (reference sequence). The CDR3 sequence: CASSRSGGAAGDTQYF. The CDR3 coding sequence is TGTGCCAGCAGCCGCAGCGGGGGGGCGGCGGGAGATACGCAGTATTTT.

This chain uses TRBV5-1 with TRBJ1-5; D may be TRBD1 (6 bases). Germline assignment: CDR1 SGHRS and CDR2 YFSETQ. The CDR3 contains 16 residues. V lost 4 bases and J lost 4, with 18 bases in between. The CDR3 sequence is CASSLNRTASNQPQHF. The CDR3 DNA is TGCGCCAGCAGCCTAAACAGGACAGCTTCTAATCAGCCCCAGCATTTT.

The gene calls are TRBV4-1 and TRBJ2-7, with 7 bases fitting TRBD1. CDR1 and CDR2 (germline): MGHRA, YSYEKL. V dropped 0 bases and J dropped 6; count of bases not matched to a gene: 8. The CDR3 consists of 15 residues. The CDR3 spells CASSQEFRQGPEQYF. As DNA, the CDR3 is TGCGCCAGCAGCCAAGAGTTTAGACAGGGCCCCGAGCAGTACTTC.